This TCR beta chain was recorded in a study of chemoradiotherapy in HPV16-positive cancers. Measured with immunoSEQ multiplex PCR; TCRdb has only the in-frame clones, and not every one. The sample yields approximately 12,000 clones, 70% to 85% seen once. This CDR3 spans 17 amino acids. The J segment lost 2 bases and the V segment lost 4 bases, leaving 8 bases of the junction unmatched. Per the germline V gene, CDR1 is MNHNS and CDR2 is SASEGT. The chain combines TRBV6-1 with TRBJ2-7, with TRBD2 identical over 13 bases. Sequenced here: blood, sampled from a patient who underwent chemoradiotherapy. The sequence was collected from a human donor with HPV-associated anogenital cancer. CDR3 nucleotides: TGTGCCAGCAGTGCGAAAGGACTAGCGGGGGCTCCCTACGAGCAGTACGTC. Protein: CASSAKGLAGAPYEQYV.